Listed below are T cell receptor beta chains from one sample, sequenced in a study of blood T cell repertoires in COVID-19. Assay used: immunoSEQ multiplex PCR; TCRdb lists only in-frame clones, some missing. The table records 200,000 to 300,000 clones, 80% to 95% of them present only once. The sequencing sample was made of peripheral blood. The source of these receptors is a man in his thirties or forties with COVID-19, enrolled during active disease. Both conserved end residues are part of each CDR3.

V	length	J	CDR3
TRBV24-1	14	TRBJ2-5	CATSDSGSQETQYF
TRBV25-1	11	TRBJ2-7	CASSDNYEQYF
TRBV4-1	13	TRBJ1-1	CASSQVGGTEAFF
TRBV3-1/TRBV3-2	16	TRBJ1-1	CASSQGGRGLNTEAFF
TRBV7-9	18	TRBJ1-2	CASSLDIWQGVYGYGYTF
TRBV5-1	13	TRBJ2-2	CASSFRATGELFF
TRBV6-2/TRBV6-3	15	TRBJ2-7	CASSSPGLARNEQYF
TRBV7-9	14	TRBJ2-3	CASVRGGGTDTQYF
TRBV29-1	14	TRBJ2-6	CSARGFSGANVLTF
TRBV5-1	13	TRBJ1-2	CASSLQGEDGYTF
TRBV3-1/TRBV3-2	16	TRBJ2-5	CASSQPKGGLTETQYF
TRBV6-5	14	TRBJ1-2	CASSWDTANYGYTF
TRBV14	17	TRBJ2-3	CASSQALGQGITDTQYF
TRBV7-6	16	TRBJ1-3	CASSRGTAASGNTIYF
TRBV4-1	15	TRBJ2-7	CASSQDRGQTYEQYF
TRBV7-2	15	TRBJ2-5	CASSWTSGGAETQYF
TRBV9	17	TRBJ2-3	CASSSRQGSSGTDTQYF
TRBV6-5	14	TRBJ1-5	CASGDRGRIQPQHF
TRBV6-5	15	TRBJ1-1	CASSYREGGGFVAFF
TRBV2	14	TRBJ1-2	CASSDGSQNYGYTF
TRBV19	16	TRBJ1-5	CASSRTTGYGNQPQHF
TRBV25-1	14	TRBJ2-2	CASSEGQITGELFF
TRBV7-9	15	TRBJ1-2	CASSFAMGQGRGYTF
TRBV6-5	15	TRBJ1-2	CASSPRGRNNYGYTF
TRBV15	14	TRBJ1-2	CATSRADRVEGYTF
TRBV11-2	12	TRBJ1-2	CASSLDRGGYTF
TRBV2	12	TRBJ2-5	CASSGTVETQYF
TRBV19	16	TRBJ2-7	CASSKIGVASGYEQYF
TRBV6-2/TRBV6-3	13	TRBJ1-3	CASSYSTGNTIYF
TRBV5-1	15	TRBJ2-7	CASSSAPGTGDEQYF
TRBV12-3/TRBV12-4	13	TRBJ1-2	CASRDRSNYGYTF
TRBV7-2	16	TRBJ1-5	CASSSRYWGGNQPQHF
TRBV11-3	13	TRBJ1-2	CASSQAGGLGYTF
TRBV3-1/TRBV3-2	15	TRBJ1-2	CASSQDLAGQSGYTF
TRBV19	14	TRBJ2-5	CASSIAAGQETQYF
TRBV5-4	15	TRBJ2-5	CASSLVTGGGETQYF
TRBV5-5	16	TRBJ1-5	CASSSRQGRNNQPQHF
TRBV5-1	14	TRBJ1-4	CASSLSGVNEKLFF
TRBV28	12	TRBJ2-6	CATGSGANVLTF
TRBV6-1	15	TRBJ1-5	CASSEGLGGYQPQHF
TRBV19	15	TRBJ1-1	CASSLTGTVNTEAFF
TRBV5-1	16	TRBJ2-3	CASSPGTSGFTDTQYF